This T cell receptor beta chain was profiled in a study of blood T cell repertoires in COVID-19. Study-wide background: There were acute and convalescent COVID-19 samples, and they came from the United States, Italy and Spain. T cells, B-cell-depleted T cells, or PBMCs provided the cDNA or gDNA that served as material.

This clone occurred a few times. Study processing details: Estimation of nucleated cell counts relied on the amplification of reference gene primers. Data came from immunoSEQ multiplex PCR; TCRdb stores just in-frame clones and leaves some out. V and J calls and clone size come straight from that table; D and trimming were deduced from the DNA. The sample carries over 90,000 clones, roughly 86% recorded once. The receptor comes from a man in his fifties or sixties with active or convalescent COVID-19. The source material was peripheral blood.

DNA of the CDR3: TGCAGCGCCCGGGACACTCGAAGCCAGCAAGATACGCAGTATTTT. This sequence encodes CSARDTRSQQDTQYF. The chain uses TRBV29-1 and TRBJ2-3; perhaps TRBD1 as D (6 bases). CDR3 length equals 15 residues. Trimming took off 7 bases at V and 5 bases at J, with 22 bases between the two ends. Germline CDR1 SQVTM, CDR2 ANQGSEA.